The rows below give T cell receptor beta chains drawn from one sample of a study of T cell repertoires in cytomegalovirus infection. These receptors are not linked to any known antigen. TCRdb re-derived calls from the reads in MiXCR, one entry per CDR3 protein. The sample has 700,000 to 850,000 distinct CDR3 sequences; 32% are singletons. The material was cultured CD8+ T cells from PBMCs, obtained from culture after CMV antigen stimulation. The receptor set was obtained from a human donor in good health (CMV status not recorded). Some clones in this sample may be carry-over from other donors' samples. CDR3s include the opening cysteine and the closing phenylalanine or tryptophan. Fields, in order: D gene, V gene, clone size, J gene, CDR3 DNA, CDR3 protein. A D gene is named only where the DNA matches it firmly. Size tells how often a clone was seen (once, few, many) or the class of an expanded clone, and some rows leave it out.

>-|TRBV4-2|few|TRBJ1-5
TGTGCCAGCAGCCAAGTGGCAGGGAGCAATCAGCCCCAGCATTTT
CASSQVAGSNQPQHF
>-|TRBV4-1|once|TRBJ2-3
TGCGCCAGCAGCCAGGCCTTATCAGATACGCAGTATTTT
CASSQALSDTQYF
>-|TRBV28|-|TRBJ2-1
TGTGCCAACAGTTTCTTTACCTCGGGGCATGAGCAGTTCTTC
CANSFFTSGHEQFF
>TRBD1|TRBV12-5|-|TRBJ1-1
TGTGCTAGTGGTTTTCTAGACCTTGGACAGGGCGGCACTGAAGCTTTCTTT
CASGFLDLGQGGTEAFF
>-|TRBV7-9|few|TRBJ2-3
TGTGCCAGCAGCTGGACATGGGCTAGCACAGATACGCAGTATTTT
CASSWTWASTDTQYF
>-|TRBV6-2/TRBV6-3|-|TRBJ1-1
TGTGCCTGCAGTTACTCTAGCATAGTCTCCCTGGGGACTGAAGCTTTCTTT
CACSYSSIVSLGTEAFF
>-|TRBV27|few|TRBJ1-2
TGTGCCAGCAGTTTAAGCCTTGACTACCTCTATGGCTACACCTTC
CASSLSLDYLYGYTF
>-|TRBV27|few|TRBJ1-5
TGTGCCAGCAGTTTTGGTGGGGGGCTAAATCATCAGCCCCAGCATTTT
CASSFGGGLNHQPQHF
>TRBD2|TRBV7-6|few|TRBJ2-7
TGTGCCAGCAGCTTAGGAGCGCGAAGGGGGAAGCGGGGGCCGTACGAGCAGTACTTC
CASSLGARRGKRGPYEQYF
>-|TRBV10-3|-|TRBJ1-2
TGTACCATCAGTGAGTCGAAGGCCTACTATGGCTACACCTTC
CTISESKAYYGYTF
>TRBD1|TRBV5-1|once|TRBJ1-1
TGCGCCAGCACCGCGAGACAGGGAGATGAAGCTTTCTTT
CASTARQGDEAFF
>-|TRBV5-4|few|TRBJ2-2
TGTGCCAGCAGCTTGGAGCAGGGAAGTTTCACCGGGGAGCTGTTTTTT
CASSLEQGSFTGELFF
>-|TRBV4-1|-|TRBJ2-1
TGCGCCAGCAGCCAAGAGGGCCCCTGGGAGCACAATGAGCAGTTCTTC
CASSQEGPWEHNEQFF
>TRBD2|TRBV20-1|-|TRBJ2-1
TGCAGTGCTAGAGGACTAGCGGGGGATACCTACAATGAGCAGTTCTTC
CSARGLAGDTYNEQFF
>-|TRBV6-2/TRBV6-3|-|TRBJ2-1
TGTGCCAGCAGTTACTCGATTGATCTTCTTTACAATGAGCAGTTCTTC
CASSYSIDLLYNEQFF
>TRBD1|TRBV6-8|-|TRBJ2-2
TGTGCCAGCAGTTACGGCCGGACAGGGCGAAACAGAACCGGGGAGCTGTTTTTT
CASSYGRTGRNRTGELFF
>TRBD1|TRBV7-3|many|TRBJ1-1
TGTGCCAGCAGCTCGCCTGGACAGGAGAAGAACACTGAAGCTTTCTTT
CASSSPGQEKNTEAFF
>-|TRBV19|-|TRBJ2-7
TGTGCCAGTAGTGCGACTTTAAACCCAAACTACGAGCAGTACTTC
CASSATLNPNYEQYF
>-|TRBV14|-|TRBJ1-4
TGTGCCAGCAGTCGATGGTCCCCGAATGAAAAACTGTTTTTT
CASSRWSPNEKLFF
>TRBD2|TRBV6-5|few|TRBJ2-3
TGTGCCAGCAGTCACGGGGGGGCCATAGATACGCAGTATTTT
CASSHGGAIDTQYF
>-|TRBV3-1|-|TRBJ2-2
TGTGCCAGCAGCCGGTTGGGGTTTCGTCGCGGGGAAAACACCGGGGAGCTGTTTTTT
CASSRLGFRRGENTGELFF
>TRBD1|TRBV19|-|TRBJ2-3
TGTGCCAGTAGCGCAAAGACAGGGCGAGTCACAGATACGCAGTATTTT
CASSAKTGRVTDTQYF
>-|TRBV10-3|-|TRBJ1-2
TGTGCCATCAGGGACAGTGATTATGGCTACACCTTC
CAIRDSDYGYTF
>-|TRBV4-1|few|TRBJ2-3
TGCGCCAGCCGCCGCGAGGGCGGGACAGATACGCAGTATTTT
CASRREGGTDTQYF
>TRBD2|TRBV28|-|TRBJ2-2
TGTGCCAGCAACCTTCGGCTAGCGGGGATCCAGGACACCGGGGAGCTGTTTTTT
CASNLRLAGIQDTGELFF
>TRBD1|TRBV4-1|few|TRBJ2-7
TGCGCCAGTACAGGGGGTAGCTCCTACGAGCAGTACTTC
CASTGGSSYEQYF
>TRBD2|TRBV7-8|many|TRBJ2-3
TGTGCCAGCAGCTACCTAGCGGGGGGGCTAGCAGATACGCAGTATTTT
CASSYLAGGLADTQYF
>-|TRBV4-2|few|TRBJ2-3
TGTGCCAGCAGCCAAGATCGGGGGGCAGGGACAGATACGCAGTATTTT
CASSQDRGAGTDTQYF
>TRBD1|TRBV9|-|TRBJ1-5
TGTGCCAGCAGCCCAGGGGGGGGAGGTCAGCCCCAGCATTTT
CASSPGGGGQPQHF
>-|TRBV10-3|-|TRBJ2-5
TGTGCCATCAGTGAAGAGGCCGGCGCGGGGGAGACCCAGTACTTC
CAISEEAGAGETQYF